This T cell receptor (beta chain) was identified during a study of cytomegalovirus exposure and HLA in healthy donors. Findings of the study overall: Later, an analysis found that TCR clusters from the first cohort tended to co-occur in the 95 to 150 validation repertoires. High specificity and sensitivity for cytomegalovirus status were reported for the classifier.

Measured with immunoSEQ multiplex PCR; TCRdb has only the in-frame clones, and not every one. The sample records around 260,000 clones, about 92% being singletons. Comment on this clone: Antigen unknown.

Sequencing was done on a sample of PBMCs. The receptor's source is a woman in her thirties in good health and CMV-seronegative.

CDR3 loop: CASSRVAGGQETQYF. CDR3 sequence (DNA): TGTGCCAGCAGCCGAGTGGCGGGGGGTCAAGAGACCCAGTACTTC. The chain employs TRBV6-4 and TRBJ2-5, with 8 bases fitting TRBD2. V trimming: 6 bases; J trimming: 2 bases; junction bases outside the gene matches: 8. The V gene's germline CDR1 is MRHNA and CDR2 SNTAGT. The CDR3 is 15 residues long.